This is a list of T cell receptor beta chains from one sample in a study of T and B cells in COVID-19 patients. In TCRdb, the multiplex PCR reads were re-called with MiXCR into one record per CDR3 protein. The profile shows about 12,000 distinct CDR3 sequences, around 30% of them singletons. Material: blood. The receptors derive from a human donor who had recovered from COVID-19. Both conserved end residues are part of each CDR3.

>TRBJ1-4|TRBV11-2
CASSFNTGALNEKLFF
>TRBJ2-6|TRBV2
CASVRAEGANVLTF
>TRBJ2-1|TRBV5-6
CASSRGLAGGYLYNEQFF
>TRBJ1-6|TRBV6-5
CASSPRYGPLTNSPLHF
>TRBJ2-6|TRBV28
CASSSTGPGANVLTF
>TRBJ1-2|TRBV29-1
CSVASLSGTGYTF
>TRBJ1-6|TRBV20-1
CSARDLPRADSPLHF
>TRBJ1-2|TRBV6-2/TRBV6-3
CASSKSTGVAGYTF
>TRBJ2-1|TRBV5-1
CASRNREPPYNEQFF
>TRBJ2-7|TRBV15
CATSGRQSYEQYF
>TRBJ2-2|TRBV27
CASSFGQGRTGELFF
>TRBJ2-2|TRBV12-3/TRBV12-4
CASSLTGRTGELFF
>TRBJ2-5|TRBV18
CASSPGGQETQYF
>TRBJ2-2|TRBV6-4
CASSPQDTGELFF
>TRBJ1-4|TRBV30
CAWSVPRGMNEKLFF
>TRBJ2-3|TRBV29-1
CSVEEGTSGIGDTQYF
>TRBJ2-5|TRBV20-1
CSARGTSGAQETQYF
>TRBJ2-3|TRBV18
CASSPPGQSTDTQYF
>TRBJ1-1|TRBV30
CAWSRGQGNTEAFF
>TRBJ2-7|TRBV19
CASNPTGTGTEQYF
>TRBJ1-5|TRBV6-5
CASSYWGKGQPQHF
>TRBJ2-2|TRBV7-9
CASSFDSTGELFF
>TRBJ2-1|TRBV19
CASSPDRIAGQFF
>TRBJ1-4|TRBV6-5
CASRDGWRTNEKLFF
>TRBJ2-2|TRBV6-1
CASRTSGRVVGELFF
>TRBJ2-6|TRBV29-1
CSVQGGQANVLTF
>TRBJ2-7|TRBV11-1
CASSLVFAGGHDEQYF
>TRBJ1-5|TRBV28
CASSLGGTGIQPQHF
>TRBJ1-6|TRBV11-3
CASSAGASLPPLHF
>TRBJ2-2|TRBV5-4
CASSFPPPMPGELFF
>TRBJ1-5|TRBV6-6
CASSYSERNQPQHF
>TRBJ2-3|TRBV29-1
CSVDDTQYF